What follows are 5 T cell receptor beta chains derived from one specimen sequenced in a study of cytomegalovirus exposure and HLA in healthy donors. Both 60 Vbeta primers and 13 Jbeta primers went into the PCR. This table comes from immunoSEQ multiplex PCR, and its TCRdb copy is limited to in-frame clones, with some not included. The sample holds some 180,000 clones; roughly 13% are singletons and the top ten take more than 7%. Sequencing input: PBMCs. The receptors shown here come from a man aged 45-60 years in good health and CMV-seropositive.

This rearrangement joins TRBV7-2 to TRBJ2-5; D is undetermined. The CDR3 has 13 residues. V lost 1 base, J lost 9 bases, and 12 bases lay in between. The V gene's germline CDR1 is SGHTA and CDR2 FQGNSA. The CDR3 region has the DNA TGTGCCAGCAGCTTAGTTCTACCCCCGGCCCAGTACTTC. As protein: CASSLVLPPAQYF.

This clone was counted between two and nine times. This sequence joins TRBV30 and TRBJ2-7, with D maybe TRBD1 (5 bases). Deletions cut 4 bases from V and 3 bases from J, with 16 bases between. The CDR3 is 14 amino acids. The germline CDR1 and CDR2 sequences are GTSNPN and SVGIG (reference sequence). CDR3 in amino acids: CAWTPGRVSYEQYF. The CDR3 bases are TGTGCCTGGACCCCGGGCAGGGTAAGCTACGAGCAGTACTTC.

The V gene is TRBV7-9, the J gene TRBJ2-3; D remains unclear. V gave up 4 bases and J gave up 3 bases, with 14 bases separating them. From germline, CDR1 is SEHNR and CDR2 FQNEAQ (reference sequence). This CDR3 region has 15 residues. DNA of the CDR3: TGTGCCAGCAGCTCCCCCCTTTTTGCGACAGATACGCAGTATTTT. Protein: CASSSPLFATDTQYF.

The genes are TRBV5-1 and TRBJ2-1; TRBD2 matches at 11 bases. The CDR3 covers 16 residues. From germline, CDR1 is SGHRS and CDR2 YFSETQ. Trimming at V came to 4 bases and at J to 6 bases, leaving 9 bases not matched to a gene. Here the CDR3 DNA reads TGCGCCAGCAGCGTCCCCGGGACTAGCGGTTCCAATGAGCAGTTCTTC. Translating gives CASSVPGTSGSNEQFF.

This clone showed up just a few times. The J gene is TRBJ1-1, the V gene TRBV5-1; 11 nucleotides line up with TRBD1. The V gene's germline CDR1 is SGHRS and CDR2 YFSETQ. This CDR3 comprises 14 residues. V trimming: 4 bases; J trimming: 5 bases; junction bases outside the gene matches: 4. CDR3 DNA sequence: TGCGCCAGCAGCCGTGGGACAGGGGGAACTGAAGCTTTCTTT. Protein: CASSRGTGGTEAFF.